This T cell receptor beta chain was captured in a study of cytomegalovirus exposure and HLA in healthy donors. The PCR ran on 60 Vbeta and 13 Jbeta primers. Some clones are missing from TCRdb's copy, which holds only in-frame ones; the method was immunoSEQ multiplex PCR. The sample contains some 89,000 clones, about 81% of which appear only once. This clone was seen once. Germline CDR1 is LGHNA and CDR2 is YNFKEQ. The V gene lost 1 base and the J gene lost 9 bases, with 13 bases spanning the gap. The CDR3 has 14 residues. This receptor was identified in a woman aged 40 to 55 in good health and CMV-seropositive. What was sequenced was PBMCs. V is TRBV4-2 and J is TRBJ2-1, with D perhaps matching TRBD2 (5 bases). The CDR3 coding sequence is TGTGCCAGCAGCCAAGTCTGGGGTGGGAGTGAGCAGTTCTTC. Amino acid sequence: CASSQVWGGSEQFF.